The 9 T cell receptor beta chains below come from one sample, sequenced in a study of T-cell reconstitution after alpha-beta-depleted transplantation in children. Unique molecular identifiers featured in how the TCRbeta library was prepared. TCRdb re-called the PCR reads through MiXCR, storing one row per CDR3 protein. Of 60,000 or so distinct CDR3 sequences listed, 40% to 55% are singletons. The sequenced sample was PBMCs, mostly from graft donor cells, obtained 360 days after TCRalphabeta/CD19-depleted stem cell transplant. These receptors came from a male patient younger than 18 who had a stem cell transplant for acute lymphoblastic leukemia, so the T cells may come from the graft donor.

This chain uses TRBV9 with TRBJ2-1, with D perhaps given as TRBD1 or TRBD2 (6 bases each). CDR3 length equals 12 residues. The germline gives CDR1 SGDLS, CDR2 YYNGEE. Between the trimmed V and J ends, which lost 5 bases and 10 bases, there was a span of 13 bases. CDR3 bases: TGTGCCAGCAGTCTGGGGGGCGTGGAGCAGTTCTTC. This translates into CASSLGGVEQFF.

The chain carries TRBV29-1 and TRBJ1-1; a weak D match, TRBD1 (5 bases). Germline assignment: CDR1 SQVTM and CDR2 ANQGSEA. Trimming cost V 1 base and J 1 base, with 10 bases left between them. The CDR3 has 14 amino acids. The CDR3 region is CSVEARQSNTEAFF. CDR3 bases: TGCAGCGTTGAAGCTCGACAGTCGAACACTGAAGCTTTCTTT.

This clonotype was detected a few times. The rearrangement links TRBV11-2 to TRBJ2-1, with 12 bases aligning to TRBD2. With V trimmed by 7 bases and J by 3 bases, 19 bases remained unmatched. The CDR3 contains 20 residues. The V gene's germline CDR1 is SGHAT and CDR2 FQNNGV. CDR3 sequence reads: CASTVTLAGGQLFNYNEQFF. CDR3 DNA sequence: TGTGCCAGCACCGTAACTCTAGCGGGGGGGCAATTGTTTAACTACAATGAGCAGTTCTTC.

V and J are TRBV27 and TRBJ2-7; D not certain. Germline V gives CDR1 MNHEY, CDR2 SMNVEV (reference sequence). CDR3 length: 13 amino acids. The V gene lost 2 bases and the J gene lost 4 bases, with 9 bases spanning the gap. In nucleotides, the CDR3 is TGTGCCAGCAGTTTACTCTCAACTTACGAGCAGTACTTC. Its translation: CASSLLSTYEQYF.

This clonotype showed up just a few times. The rearrangement joins TRBV5-1 to TRBJ2-3; D gene ambiguous. The germline CDR1 and CDR2 sequences are SGHRS and YFSETQ. The CDR3 is 14 amino acids. V shed 2 bases and J shed 2 bases, with 9 bases lying between them. The CDR3 DNA follows: TGCGCCAGCAGCTTAACCAGACCCACAGATACGCAGTATTTT. It is translated as CASSLTRPTDTQYF.

J is TRBJ2-2 and V is TRBV4-2; 10 bases fit TRBD2. Germline lookup yields CDR1 LGHNA and CDR2 YNFKEQ. The V gene end was trimmed by 4 bases and the J gene end by 1 base; junction bases not matched to a gene: 9. The CDR3 has 18 amino acids. The CDR3, as DNA: TGTGCCAGCAGCCCCCGGGGTAGCGGGGGGAAGAACACCGGGGAGCTGTTTTTT. It translates to CASSPRGSGGKNTGELFF.

This CDR3 is CASTQGQGNSPLHF. CDR3 bases: TGTGCCAGCACCCAGGGGCAGGGGAATTCACCCCTCCACTTT. This rearrangement joins TRBV12-3 or TRBV12-4 to TRBJ1-6, with D tentatively TRBD1 (6 bases). This CDR3 spans 14 amino acids. Trimming removed 7 bases from V and 7 bases from J, with 14 bases in between.

The J gene is TRBJ2-7, the V gene TRBV4-1; TRBD2 matches at 7 bases. J lost 6 bases, V lost 0 bases, and 8 bases had no gene match. This CDR3 is built from 15 residues. Germline-derived CDR1 and CDR2 are MGHRA and YSYEKL. The CDR3 nucleotides read TGCGCCAGCAGCCAAGAGTCCAGCGGGAAGCTCGAGCAGTACTTC. This gives the protein CASSQESSGKLEQYF.

The chain employs TRBV10-3 and TRBJ2-2, with a possible D match to TRBD1 (5 bases). Looked up from germline, CDR1 is ENHRY and CDR2 is SYGVKD. The CDR3 runs 16 residues. V dropped 2 bases and J dropped 2 bases, with 12 bases sitting between them. CDR3 loop: CAISEPRQINTGELFF. The CDR3 DNA follows: TGTGCCATCAGTGAGCCTCGACAGATTAACACCGGGGAGCTGTTTTTT.